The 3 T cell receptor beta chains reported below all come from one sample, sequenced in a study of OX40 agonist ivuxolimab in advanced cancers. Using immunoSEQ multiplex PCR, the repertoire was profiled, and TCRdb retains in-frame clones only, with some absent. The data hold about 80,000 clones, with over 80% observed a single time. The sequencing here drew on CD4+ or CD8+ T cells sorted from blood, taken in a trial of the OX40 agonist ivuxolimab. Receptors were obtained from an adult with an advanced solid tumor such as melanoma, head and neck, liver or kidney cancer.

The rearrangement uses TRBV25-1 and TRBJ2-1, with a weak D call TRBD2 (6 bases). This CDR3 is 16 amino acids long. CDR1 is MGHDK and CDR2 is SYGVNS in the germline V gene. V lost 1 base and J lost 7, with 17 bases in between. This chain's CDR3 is CASSELGGVVGNEQFF. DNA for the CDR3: TGTGCCAGCAGTGAATTGGGGGGTGTGGTCGGAAATGAGCAGTTCTTC.

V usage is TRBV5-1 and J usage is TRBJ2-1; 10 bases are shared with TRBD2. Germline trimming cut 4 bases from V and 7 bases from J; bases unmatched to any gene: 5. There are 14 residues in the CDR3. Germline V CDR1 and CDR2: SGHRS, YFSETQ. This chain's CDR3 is CASSTGTSENEQFF. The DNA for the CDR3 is TGCGCCAGCAGCACCGGGACTAGCGAAAATGAGCAGTTCTTC.

The CDR3 spells CASSEGPMNTGELFF. CDR3 nucleotide sequence: TGTGCCAGCAGTGAGGGACCGATGAACACCGGGGAGCTGTTTTTT. The chain carries TRBV6-1 and TRBJ2-2, with D tentatively TRBD1 or TRBD2 (5 bases each). V shed 3 bases and J shed 1 base, with 9 bases lying between them. This CDR3 has 15 residues. Looked up from germline, CDR1 is MNHNS and CDR2 is SASEGT.